This TCR beta chain was observed in a study of T-cell memory formation after mild COVID-19. This clonotype was seen many times. Its antigen remains unidentified. Study-level points and caveats: Some responding clones appeared in pre-infection memory, suggesting cross-reactive memory joined.

MiXCR was run by TCRdb on the 5' RACE reads, yielding one entry per CDR3 protein. The sample contains about 49,000 distinct CDR3 sequences, 27% of which appear only once. The CDR3 is made up of 16 amino acids. The germline V gene encodes CDR1 LGHDT and CDR2 YNNKEL (reference sequence). V gave up 1 base and J gave up 0 bases; unmatched junction bases: 3. V and J are TRBV3-1 and TRBJ2-4; 7 nucleotides align to TRBD2. The source material was PBMCs or a T cell subset sorted from them (not recorded which). The clonotype comes from a man between 18 and 29 years old who had mild COVID-19 (a few samples of this study predate the infection). Cell type and time point are not known. CDR3 sequence (DNA): TGTGCCAGCAGCCAAGGAAGCGGGGAAGCCAAAAACATTCAGTACTTC. Translated, it gives CASSQGSGEAKNIQYF.